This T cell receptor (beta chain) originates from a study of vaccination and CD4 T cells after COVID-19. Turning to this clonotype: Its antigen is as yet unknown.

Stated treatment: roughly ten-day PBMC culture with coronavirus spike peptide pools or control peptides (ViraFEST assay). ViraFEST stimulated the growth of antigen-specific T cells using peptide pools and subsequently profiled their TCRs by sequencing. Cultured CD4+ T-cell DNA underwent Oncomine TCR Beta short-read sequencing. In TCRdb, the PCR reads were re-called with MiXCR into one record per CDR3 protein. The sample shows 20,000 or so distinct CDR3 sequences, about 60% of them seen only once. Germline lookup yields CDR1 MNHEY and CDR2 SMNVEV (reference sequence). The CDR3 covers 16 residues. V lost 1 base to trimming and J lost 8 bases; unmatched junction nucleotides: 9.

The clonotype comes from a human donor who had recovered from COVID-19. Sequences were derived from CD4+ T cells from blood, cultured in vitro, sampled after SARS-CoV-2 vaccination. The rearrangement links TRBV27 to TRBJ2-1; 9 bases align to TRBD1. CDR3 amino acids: CASSLWTGAGVDEQFF. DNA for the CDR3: TGTGCCAGCAGTTTATGGACAGGGGCTGGGGTCGATGAGCAGTTCTTC.